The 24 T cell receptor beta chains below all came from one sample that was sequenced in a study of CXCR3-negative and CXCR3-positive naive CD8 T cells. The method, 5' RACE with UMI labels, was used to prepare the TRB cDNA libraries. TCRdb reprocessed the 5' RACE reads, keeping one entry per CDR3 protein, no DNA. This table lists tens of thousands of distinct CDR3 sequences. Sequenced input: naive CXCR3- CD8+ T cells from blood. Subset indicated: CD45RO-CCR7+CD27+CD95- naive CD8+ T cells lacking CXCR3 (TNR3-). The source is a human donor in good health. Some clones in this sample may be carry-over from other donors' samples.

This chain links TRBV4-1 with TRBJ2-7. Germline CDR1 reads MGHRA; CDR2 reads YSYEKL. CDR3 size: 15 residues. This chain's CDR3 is CASSRDIKVLDEQYF.

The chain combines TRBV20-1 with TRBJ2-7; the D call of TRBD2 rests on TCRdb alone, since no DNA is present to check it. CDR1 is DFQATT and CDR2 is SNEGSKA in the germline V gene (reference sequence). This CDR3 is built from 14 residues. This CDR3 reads CSAPGLAGSYEQYF.

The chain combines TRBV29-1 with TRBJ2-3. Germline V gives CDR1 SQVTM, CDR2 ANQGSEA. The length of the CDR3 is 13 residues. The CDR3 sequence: CSVDDSGTDTQYF.

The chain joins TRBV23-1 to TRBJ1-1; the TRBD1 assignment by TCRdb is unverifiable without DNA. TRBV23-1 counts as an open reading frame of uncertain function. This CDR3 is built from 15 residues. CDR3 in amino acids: CASSQSQQANTEAFF.

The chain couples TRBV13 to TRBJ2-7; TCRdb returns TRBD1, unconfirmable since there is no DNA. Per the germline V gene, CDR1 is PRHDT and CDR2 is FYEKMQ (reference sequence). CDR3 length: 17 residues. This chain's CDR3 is CASSPIGGQEDSYEQYF.

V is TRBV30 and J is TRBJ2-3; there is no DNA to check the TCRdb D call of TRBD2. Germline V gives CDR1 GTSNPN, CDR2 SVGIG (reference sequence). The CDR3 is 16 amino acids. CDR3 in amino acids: CAWSGPQRGAPDTQYF.

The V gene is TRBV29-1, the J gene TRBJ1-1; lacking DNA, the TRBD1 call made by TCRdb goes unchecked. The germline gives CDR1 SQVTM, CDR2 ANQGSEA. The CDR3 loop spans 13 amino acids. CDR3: CSVREGMNTEAFF.

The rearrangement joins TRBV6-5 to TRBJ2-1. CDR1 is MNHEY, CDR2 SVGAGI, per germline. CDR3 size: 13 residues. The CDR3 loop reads CASSYEGGNEQFF.

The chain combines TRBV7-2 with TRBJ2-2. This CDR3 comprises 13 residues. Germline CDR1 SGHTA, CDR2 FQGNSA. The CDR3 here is CASSSSFPGELFF.

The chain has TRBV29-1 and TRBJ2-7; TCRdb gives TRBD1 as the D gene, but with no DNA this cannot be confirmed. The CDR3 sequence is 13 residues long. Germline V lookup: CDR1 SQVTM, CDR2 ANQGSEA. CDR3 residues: CSVPGQGTYEQYF.

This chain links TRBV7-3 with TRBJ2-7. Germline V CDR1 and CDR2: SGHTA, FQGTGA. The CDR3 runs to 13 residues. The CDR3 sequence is CASSLTGAHEQYF. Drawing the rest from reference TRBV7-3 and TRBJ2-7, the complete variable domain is GAGVSQTPSNKVTEKGKYVELRCDPISGHTALYWYRQSLGQGPEFLIYFQGTGAADDSGLPNDRFFAVRPEGSVSTLKIQRTERGDSAVYLCASSLTGAHEQYFGPGTRLTVT.

CDR3: CASSFTTASGNTIYF. The rearrangement uses TRBV28 and TRBJ1-3; TCRdb designates TRBD1, a call that cannot be tested without DNA. In germline, CDR1 is MDHEN, CDR2 SYDVKM. CDR3 length: 15 residues.

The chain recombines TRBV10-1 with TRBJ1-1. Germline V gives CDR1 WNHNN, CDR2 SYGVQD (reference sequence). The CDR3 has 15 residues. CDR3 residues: CASSESGLGYTEAFF.

This chain's CDR3 is CASSFNRDFSYEQYF. The rearrangement uses TRBV7-2 and TRBJ2-7; the D gene TCRdb calls, TRBD2, cannot be checked with no DNA. The CDR3 has 15 amino acids. CDR1 is SGHTA and CDR2 is FQGNSA in the germline V gene.

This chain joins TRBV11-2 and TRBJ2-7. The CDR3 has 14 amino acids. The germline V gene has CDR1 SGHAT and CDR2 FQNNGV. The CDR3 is CASSLSLSSPEQYF.

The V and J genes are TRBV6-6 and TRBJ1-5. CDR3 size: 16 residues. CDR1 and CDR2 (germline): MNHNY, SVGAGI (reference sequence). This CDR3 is CASSYSRVGSNQPQHF.

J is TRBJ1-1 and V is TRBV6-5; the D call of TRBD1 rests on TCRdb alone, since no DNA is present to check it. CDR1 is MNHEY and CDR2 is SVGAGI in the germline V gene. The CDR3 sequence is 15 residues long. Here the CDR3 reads CASSSRTGGEYEAFF.

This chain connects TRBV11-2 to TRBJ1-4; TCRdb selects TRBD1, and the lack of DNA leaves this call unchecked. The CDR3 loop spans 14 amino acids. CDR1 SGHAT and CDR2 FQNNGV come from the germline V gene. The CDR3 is CASSLNGRGEKLFF.

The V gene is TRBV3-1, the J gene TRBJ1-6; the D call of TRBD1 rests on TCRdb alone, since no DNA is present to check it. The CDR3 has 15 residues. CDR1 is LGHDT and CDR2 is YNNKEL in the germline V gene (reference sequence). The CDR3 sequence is CASSPTLPGNSPLHF.

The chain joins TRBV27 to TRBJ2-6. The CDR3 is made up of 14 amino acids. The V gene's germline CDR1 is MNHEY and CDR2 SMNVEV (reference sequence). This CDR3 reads CASSQSSGANVLTF.

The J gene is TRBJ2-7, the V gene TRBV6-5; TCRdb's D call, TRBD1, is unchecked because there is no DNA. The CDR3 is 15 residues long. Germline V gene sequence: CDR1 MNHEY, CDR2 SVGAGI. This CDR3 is CASSTVGTEWYEQYF.

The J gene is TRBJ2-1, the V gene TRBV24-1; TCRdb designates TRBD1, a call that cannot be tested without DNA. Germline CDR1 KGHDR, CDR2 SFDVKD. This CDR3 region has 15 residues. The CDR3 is CATSDGTGVNWEQFF.

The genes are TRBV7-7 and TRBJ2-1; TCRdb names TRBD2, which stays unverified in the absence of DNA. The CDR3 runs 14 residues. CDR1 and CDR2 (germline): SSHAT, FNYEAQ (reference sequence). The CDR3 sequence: CASSIVAGANEQFF.

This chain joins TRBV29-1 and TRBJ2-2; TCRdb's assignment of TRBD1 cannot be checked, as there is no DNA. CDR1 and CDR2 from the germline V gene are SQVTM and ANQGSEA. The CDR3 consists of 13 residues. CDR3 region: CSGKQGSAGELFF.